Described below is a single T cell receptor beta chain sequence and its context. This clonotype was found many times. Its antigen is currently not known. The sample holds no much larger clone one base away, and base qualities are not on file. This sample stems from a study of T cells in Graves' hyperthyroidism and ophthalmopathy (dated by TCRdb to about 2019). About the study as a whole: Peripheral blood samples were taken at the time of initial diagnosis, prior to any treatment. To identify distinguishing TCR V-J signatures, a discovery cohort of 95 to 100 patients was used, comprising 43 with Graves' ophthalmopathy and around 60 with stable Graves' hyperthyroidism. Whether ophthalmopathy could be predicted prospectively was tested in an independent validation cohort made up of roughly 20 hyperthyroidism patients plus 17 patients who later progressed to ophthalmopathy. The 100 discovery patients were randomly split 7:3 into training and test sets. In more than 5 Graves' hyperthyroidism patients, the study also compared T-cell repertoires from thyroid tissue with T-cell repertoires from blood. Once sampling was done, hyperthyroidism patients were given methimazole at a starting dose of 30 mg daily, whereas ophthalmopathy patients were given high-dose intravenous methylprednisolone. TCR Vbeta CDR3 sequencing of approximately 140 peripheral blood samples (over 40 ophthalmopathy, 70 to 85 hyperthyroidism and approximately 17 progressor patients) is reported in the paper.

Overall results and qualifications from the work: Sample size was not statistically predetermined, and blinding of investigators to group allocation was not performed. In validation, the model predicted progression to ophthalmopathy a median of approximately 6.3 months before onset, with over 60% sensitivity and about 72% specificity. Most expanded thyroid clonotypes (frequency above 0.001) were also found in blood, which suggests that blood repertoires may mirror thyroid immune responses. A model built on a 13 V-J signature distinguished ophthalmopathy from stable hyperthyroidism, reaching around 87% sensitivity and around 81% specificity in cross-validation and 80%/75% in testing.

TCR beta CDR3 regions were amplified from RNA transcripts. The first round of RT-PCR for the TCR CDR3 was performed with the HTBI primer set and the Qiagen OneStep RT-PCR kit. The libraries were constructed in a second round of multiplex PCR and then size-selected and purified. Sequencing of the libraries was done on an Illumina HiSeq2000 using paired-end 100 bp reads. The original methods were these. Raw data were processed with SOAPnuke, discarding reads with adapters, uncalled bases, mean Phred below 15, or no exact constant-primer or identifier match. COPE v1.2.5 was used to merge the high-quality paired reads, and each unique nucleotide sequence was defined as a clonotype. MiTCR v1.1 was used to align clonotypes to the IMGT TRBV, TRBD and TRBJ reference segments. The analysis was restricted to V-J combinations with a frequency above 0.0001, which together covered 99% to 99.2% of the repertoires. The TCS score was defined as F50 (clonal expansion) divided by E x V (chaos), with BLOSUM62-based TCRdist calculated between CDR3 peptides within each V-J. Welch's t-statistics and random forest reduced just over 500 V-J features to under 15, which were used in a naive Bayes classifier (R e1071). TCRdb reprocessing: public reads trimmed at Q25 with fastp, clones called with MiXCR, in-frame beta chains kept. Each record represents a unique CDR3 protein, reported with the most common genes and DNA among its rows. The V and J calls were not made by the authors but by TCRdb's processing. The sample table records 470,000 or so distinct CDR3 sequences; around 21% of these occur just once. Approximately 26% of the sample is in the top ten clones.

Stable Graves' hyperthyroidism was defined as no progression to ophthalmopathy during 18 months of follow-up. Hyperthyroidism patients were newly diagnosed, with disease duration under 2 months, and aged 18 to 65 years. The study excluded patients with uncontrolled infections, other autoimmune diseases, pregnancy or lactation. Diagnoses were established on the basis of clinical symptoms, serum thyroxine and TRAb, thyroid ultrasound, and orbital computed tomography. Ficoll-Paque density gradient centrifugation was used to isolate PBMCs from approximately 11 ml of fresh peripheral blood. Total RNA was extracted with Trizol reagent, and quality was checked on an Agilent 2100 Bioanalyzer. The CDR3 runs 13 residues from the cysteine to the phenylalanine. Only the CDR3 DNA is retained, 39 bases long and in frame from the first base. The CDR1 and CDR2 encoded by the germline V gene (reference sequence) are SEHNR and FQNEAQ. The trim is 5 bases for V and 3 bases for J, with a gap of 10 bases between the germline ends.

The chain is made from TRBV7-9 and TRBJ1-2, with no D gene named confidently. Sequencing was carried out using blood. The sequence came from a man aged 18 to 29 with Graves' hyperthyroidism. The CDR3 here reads CASSGQDYYGYTF. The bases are TGTGCCAGCAGCGGTCAGGATTACTATGGCTACACCTTC. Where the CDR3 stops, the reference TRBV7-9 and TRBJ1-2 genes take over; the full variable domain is DTGVSQNPRHKITKRGQNVTFRCDPISEHNRLYWYRQTLGQGPEFLTYFQNEAQLEKSRLLSDRFSAERPKGSFSTLEIQRTEQGDSAMYLCASSGQDYYGYTFGSGTRLTVV.